The rows below give T cell receptor beta chains drawn from one sample of a study of T-cell memory formation after mild COVID-19. MiXCR was run by TCRdb on the 5' RACE reads, yielding one entry per CDR3 protein. The sample carries 85,000 to 120,000 distinct CDR3 sequences, over 15% recorded once. Sequencing was carried out using PBMCs or a T cell subset sorted from them (not recorded which). The source of these receptors is an adult woman who had mild COVID-19 (a few samples of this study predate the infection). Cell type and time point are not known. Each CDR3 is given with its conserved first and last residue.

V gene	CDR3 length	CDR3 protein
TRBV6-5	14	CASSGQGRADTQYF
TRBV9	13	CASSVAFTGELFF
TRBV10-2	14	CASSGTSGRDTQYF
TRBV12-3/TRBV12-4	16	CASSHSGTAISYEQYF
TRBV12-3/TRBV12-4	15	CASSNRTRGFETQYF
TRBV19	11	CATEHSYEQYF
TRBV6-5	14	CASARRSNQETQYF
TRBV24-1	14	CATRDPGGNNEQFF
TRBV7-9	15	CASSWGQGLNQPQHF
TRBV7-9	17	CASSLALGSSSYNEQFF
TRBV3-1	16	CASSQEHLSSGETQYF
TRBV20-1	16	CSARDLETPWAYGYTF
TRBV4-3	19	CASSQVRTSSGRGQGTQYF
TRBV4-1	13	CASSHAVGYEQYF
TRBV9	13	CASSPGTTYEQYF
TRBV5-1	17	CASSLVALADAYNEQFF